One T cell receptor beta chain is described in this entry. Its cognate antigen is unknown. Expressed TCRB transcripts got sequenced, as all isolated RNA was reverse transcribed. Naive, central memory and regulatory T cell samples came to a mean of approximately 3.57 million reads. Only in-frame clones appear in the TCRdb table, and some are missing; sequencing was by immunoSEQ multiplex PCR. The data hold hundreds of thousands of clones, with about a sixth observed a single time. The CDR3 loop spans 16 amino acids. From germline, CDR1 is MDHEN and CDR2 SYDVKM. V dropped 8 bases and J dropped 0 bases, with 20 bases sitting between them. This entry comes from a study of beta chain features in type 1 diabetes. Study as a whole: Sorted cells from all samples, numbering approximately 100 million, were examined. Findings and limits, study-wide: More deletions and fewer insertions at VDJ junctions were found in patients with type 1 diabetes. A moderate, significant TCRB CDR3 shortening appeared in type 1 diabetes across four CD4+ subsets.

The sequence was collected from a young man in good health. The specimen sequenced was naive CD4+ T cells from blood. The rearrangement links TRBV28 to TRBJ2-7, with D possibly TRBD2 on 6 matching bases. CDR3 loop: CASCVSGAGSSYEQYF. The CDR3 region has the DNA TGTGCCAGCTGTGTGAGTGGGGCGGGAAGCTCCTACGAGCAGTACTTC.